Listed below are T cell receptor beta chains from one sample, sequenced in a study of blood T cell repertoires in COVID-19. Data came from immunoSEQ multiplex PCR; TCRdb stores just in-frame clones and leaves some out. The sample lists fewer than 500,000 clones, 85% to 90% seen once, with more than 0.9% in the top ten. The specimen sequenced was PBMCs or T cells enriched from blood (not recorded which). Receptors were obtained from a woman in her 30s with acute COVID-19. Each CDR3 is given with its conserved first and last residue. Each record gives: CDR3 length, V gene, J gene, D gene, clone size, CDR3 DNA, CDR3 protein. A D gene is named only where the DNA matches it firmly. Size tells how often a clone was seen (once, few, many) or the class of an expanded clone, and some rows leave it out.

16	TRBV5-6	TRBJ1-6	.	.	TGTGCCAGCAGCTTGGAGGGGAATTTATATAATTCACCCCTCCACTTT	CASSLEGNLYNSPLHF
15	TRBV14	TRBJ2-7	.	few	TGTGCCAGCAGCCCTAGCCATGGGGGGTACTACGAGCAGTACTTC	CASSPSHGGYYEQYF
17	TRBV2	TRBJ2-7	TRBD2	.	TGTGCCAGCAGCGGACCGATGACTAGCGGGGGCCTGGAGGAGCAGTACTTC	CASSGPMTSGGLEEQYF
16	TRBV18	TRBJ1-1	TRBD1	.	TGTGCCAGCTCACCAGGGACAGGGGGTACGAACACTGAAGCTTTCTTT	CASSPGTGGTNTEAFF
14	TRBV21-1	TRBJ1-2	.	.	TGTGCCAGCAGCACGACCGGGACACGCTATGGCTACACCTTC	CASSTTGTRYGYTF
16	TRBV19	TRBJ2-5	TRBD2	.	TGTGCCAGTACCCTCGGGACTAGTTTGGCCTCGGAGACCCAGTACTTC	CASTLGTSLASETQYF
16	TRBV19	TRBJ1-6	TRBD1	few	TGTGCCAGTGCTTTCGATTGGGACAGGGCTAATTCACCCCTCCACTTT	CASAFDWDRANSPLHF
16	TRBV19	TRBJ2-1	TRBD2	.	TGTGCCAGTAGTTCCCGGGGACTAGCGGGGGGGAATGAGCAGTTCTTC	CASSSRGLAGGNEQFF
15	TRBV18	TRBJ1-2	TRBD1	.	TGTGCCAGCTCGCGCGGGACAGGGATATATGATGGCTACACCTTC	CASSRGTGIYDGYTF
15	TRBV9	TRBJ2-2	TRBD2	.	TGTGCCAGCAGCGTAGGCGGGGGGGCCGCCGGGGAGCTGTTTTTT	CASSVGGGAAGELFF
13	TRBV24-1	TRBJ1-6	.	.	TGTGCCACCTCTCGGGAGGGCGGCTCACCCCTCCACTTT	CATSREGGSPLHF
15	TRBV19	TRBJ2-7	TRBD1	.	TGTGCCAGTAGTATGTTTGCGGGCAGGGGGCACGAGCAGTACTTC	CASSMFAGRGHEQYF
14	TRBV19	TRBJ1-5	.	.	TGTGCCAGTAGTATAGTCGCGGGGAATCAGCCCCAGCATTTT	CASSIVAGNQPQHF
14	TRBV7-2	TRBJ2-2	TRBD1	.	TGTGCCAGCAGCTCCCGAAACAGGGGAGGGGAGCTGTTTTTT	CASSSRNRGGELFF
13	TRBV29-1	TRBJ2-7	TRBD1	.	TGCAGCGCAGCCGGGACAGGGGGGGACGAGCAGTACTTC	CSAAGTGGDEQYF
15	TRBV27	TRBJ1-5	TRBD1	.	TGTGCCAGCAGCCCGACAGGGCGAGTCAATCAGCCCCAGCATTTT	CASSPTGRVNQPQHF
14	TRBV7-9	TRBJ2-5	TRBD2	.	TGTGCCAGCAGCCGCTCTAGCGGGGGGGAGACCCAGTACTTC	CASSRSSGGETQYF
16	TRBV7-2	TRBJ1-6	.	few	TGTGCCAGCAGCTTCGCCCGGGACACCTATAATTCACCCCTCCACTTT	CASSFARDTYNSPLHF
10	TRBV12-5	TRBJ2-7	.	.	TGTGCTAGTGGTTTGCGGGGACAGTACTTC	CASGLRGQYF
17	TRBV5-1	TRBJ2-3	TRBD2	.	TGCGCCAGCAGCTTGGGGTGGACTAGCGGGGGTGGAGATACGCAGTATTTT	CASSLGWTSGGGDTQYF
15	TRBV2	TRBJ1-1	.	.	TGTGCCAGCAGTGAATTAAGAGGTGTGAACACTGAAGCTTTCTTT	CASSELRGVNTEAFF
14	TRBV7-9	TRBJ1-2	.	.	TGTGCCAGCAGCCCGGACACGGGTGGCTGGGGCTACACCTTC	CASSPDTGGWGYTF
14	TRBV5-6	TRBJ2-7	.	once	TGTGCCAGCAGCGCCGGGACAAGTCCCTACGAGCAGTACTTC	CASSAGTSPYEQYF
17	TRBV4-1	TRBJ2-3	TRBD2	.	TGCGCCAGCAGCCAGGGAGGAGCGGGGGGGGGCACAGATACGCAGTATTTT	CASSQGGAGGGTDTQYF
15	TRBV7-2	TRBJ2-1	.	.	TGTGCCAGCAGCCCTTCCCCGGAACAGGCCCACAGGGAGTTCTTC	CASSPSPEQAHREFF
17	TRBV6-2/TRBV6-3	TRBJ2-7	TRBD1	.	TGTGCCAGCAGTTACCCCCCGGCGCGGACAGGGCCCCACGAGCAGTACTTC	CASSYPPARTGPHEQYF
19	TRBV7-8	TRBJ1-4	TRBD1	.	TGTGCCAGCAGCCTCGGGGGAGCAGGGGGCAGGGAAGCTAATGAAAAACTGTTTTTT	CASSLGGAGGREANEKLFF
15	TRBV27	TRBJ1-4	.	.	TGTGCCAGCAGACCCCGGGGGGGGTTAAGTGAAAAACTGTTTTTT	CASRPRGGLSEKLFF